A selection of T cell receptor beta chains follows, all from one sample in a study of CD8+ T cells in alopecia areata. The data were produced by immunoSEQ multiplex PCR, yet TCRdb's version contains in-frame clones alone and is incomplete. The repertoire holds about 110,000 clones, roughly 50% seen once, with 10% to 15% in the top ten. Sequences were derived from CD8+ T cells sorted from blood, sampled at week 24, from a patient treated with tofacitinib. These receptors originate from a human donor with alopecia areata. CDR3s include the opening cysteine and the closing phenylalanine or tryptophan. The D gene is left open where the match is weak. The size entry is marked missing in some rows and otherwise reads once, few, many or a size class.

clone size: .
D gene: .
J gene: TRBJ2-4
V gene: TRBV5-1
CDR3 protein: CASSPGADGKNIQYF
CDR3 DNA: TGCGCCAGCAGCCCGGGGGCGGACGGCAAAAACATTCAGTACTTC

clone size: few
D gene: .
J gene: TRBJ2-7
V gene: TRBV29-1
CDR3 protein: CSVAGRGGWEQYF
CDR3 DNA: TGCAGCGTTGCCGGCAGGGGAGGTTGGGAGCAGTACTTC

clone size: .
D gene: TRBD1
J gene: TRBJ2-1
V gene: TRBV5-6
CDR3 protein: CASSWDRENEQFF
CDR3 DNA: TGTGCCAGCAGCTGGGACAGGGAGAATGAGCAGTTCTTC

clone size: .
D gene: TRBD1
J gene: TRBJ2-1
V gene: TRBV29-1
CDR3 protein: CSVEDPRTGEGNEQFF
CDR3 DNA: TGCAGCGTTGAAGATCCCCGGACAGGGGAGGGTAATGAGCAGTTCTTC

clone size: .
D gene: .
J gene: TRBJ2-2
V gene: TRBV2
CDR3 protein: CASGRTENTGELFF
CDR3 DNA: TGTGCCAGCGGAAGGACAGAGAACACCGGGGAGCTGTTTTTT

clone size: .
D gene: TRBD1
J gene: TRBJ1-6
V gene: TRBV7-2
CDR3 protein: CASSLGWQGESPLHF
CDR3 DNA: TGTGCCAGCAGCTTAGGCTGGCAGGGGGAGTCACCCCTCCACTTT

clone size: .
D gene: .
J gene: TRBJ2-5
V gene: TRBV15
CDR3 protein: CATSRDKDSETQYF
CDR3 DNA: TGTGCCACCAGCAGGGATAAAGATTCGGAGACCCAGTACTTC

clone size: .
D gene: .
J gene: TRBJ1-1
V gene: TRBV6-5
CDR3 protein: CASSSWDGGNTEAFF
CDR3 DNA: TGTGCCAGCAGCTCATGGGACGGCGGGAACACTGAAGCTTTCTTT

clone size: .
D gene: TRBD1
J gene: TRBJ1-6
V gene: TRBV27
CDR3 protein: CASSPRDSISSPLHF
CDR3 DNA: TGTGCCAGCAGTCCTCGGGACAGTATCTCCTCACCCCTCCACTTT

clone size: few
D gene: .
J gene: TRBJ1-1
V gene: TRBV5-1
CDR3 protein: CASSSTRGTEAFF
CDR3 DNA: TGCGCCAGCAGCTCGACCAGAGGCACTGAAGCTTTCTTT

clone size: .
D gene: .
J gene: TRBJ1-1
V gene: TRBV5-6
CDR3 protein: CASSLVWQGGTEAFF
CDR3 DNA: TGTGCCAGCAGCTTGGTGTGGCAGGGAGGCACTGAAGCTTTCTTT

clone size: .
D gene: .
J gene: TRBJ1-1
V gene: TRBV7-2
CDR3 protein: CASSPGPNTEAFF
CDR3 DNA: TGTGCCAGCAGCCCCGGCCCGAACACTGAAGCTTTCTTT

clone size: .
D gene: TRBD1
J gene: TRBJ1-4
V gene: TRBV6-5
CDR3 protein: CAISTDRGNEKLFF
CDR3 DNA: TGTGCCATCAGCACCGACAGGGGAAATGAAAAACTGTTTTTT

clone size: .
D gene: .
J gene: TRBJ2-7
V gene: TRBV10-3
CDR3 protein: CAISDQRDEQYF
CDR3 DNA: TGTGCCATCAGTGACCAGAGGGACGAGCAGTACTTC

clone size: .
D gene: .
J gene: TRBJ2-2
V gene: TRBV7-9
CDR3 protein: CASSLDPRQELFF
CDR3 DNA: TGTGCCAGCAGCTTAGACCCCCGACAGGAGCTGTTTTTT

clone size: .
D gene: .
J gene: TRBJ1-1
V gene: TRBV7-9
CDR3 protein: CASSSVLGLGTEAFF
CDR3 DNA: TGTGCCAGCAGCTCAGTGCTAGGGTTGGGGACTGAAGCTTTCTTT

clone size: .
D gene: .
J gene: TRBJ1-1
V gene: TRBV27
CDR3 protein: CASSLSGAGEAEAFF
CDR3 DNA: TGTGCCAGCAGTTTATCTGGGGCAGGGGAGGCTGAAGCTTTCTTT

clone size: .
D gene: TRBD1
J gene: TRBJ1-2
V gene: TRBV13
CDR3 protein: CASTWGGTGGADGYTF
CDR3 DNA: TGTGCCAGCACCTGGGGAGGGACAGGGGGCGCGGATGGCTACACCTTC

clone size: once
D gene: .
J gene: TRBJ1-2
V gene: TRBV7-9
CDR3 protein: CASSSQDGPFNGYTF
CDR3 DNA: TGTGCCAGCAGCTCCCAGGACGGGCCGTTCAATGGCTACACCTTC

clone size: few
D gene: .
J gene: TRBJ2-7
V gene: TRBV29-1
CDR3 protein: CSVVAPGRISYEQYF
CDR3 DNA: TGCAGCGTCGTGGCCCCGGGACGGATTTCCTACGAGCAGTACTTC

clone size: .
D gene: .
J gene: TRBJ1-2
V gene: TRBV10-2
CDR3 protein: CASSESRQDHGYTF
CDR3 DNA: TGCGCCAGCAGTGAGTCTCGACAGGACCATGGCTACACCTTC

clone size: .
D gene: TRBD1
J gene: TRBJ1-5
V gene: TRBV4-3
CDR3 protein: CASSQNRGAYQPQHF
CDR3 DNA: TGCGCCAGCAGCCAAAACAGGGGAGCTTATCAGCCCCAGCATTTT

clone size: .
D gene: .
J gene: TRBJ2-1
V gene: TRBV27
CDR3 protein: CASSLGVSLWNEQFF
CDR3 DNA: TGTGCCAGCAGTTTAGGGGTCTCCCTTTGGAATGAGCAGTTCTTC

clone size: .
D gene: TRBD1
J gene: TRBJ1-1
V gene: TRBV5-6
CDR3 protein: CASSAQGGDMNTEAFF
CDR3 DNA: TGTGCCAGCAGCGCACAGGGGGGCGATATGAACACTGAAGCTTTCTTT

clone size: .
D gene: .
J gene: TRBJ2-7
V gene: TRBV7-8
CDR3 protein: CASSLEGGTVYEQYF
CDR3 DNA: TGTGCCAGCAGCTTAGAGGGCGGGACAGTCTACGAGCAGTACTTC

clone size: few
D gene: TRBD1
J gene: TRBJ2-7
V gene: TRBV18
CDR3 protein: CASSPMDRDPEQYF
CDR3 DNA: TGTGCCAGCTCACCAATGGACAGGGACCCCGAGCAGTACTTC

clone size: few
D gene: .
J gene: TRBJ2-5
V gene: TRBV7-2
CDR3 protein: CASSLGLETQYF
CDR3 DNA: TGTGCCAGCAGCTTAGGACTGGAGACCCAGTACTTC

clone size: .
D gene: TRBD1
J gene: TRBJ2-7
V gene: TRBV4-1
CDR3 protein: CASSLLRDRASEQYF
CDR3 DNA: TGCGCCAGCAGCCTCCTCCGGGACAGGGCCTCCGAGCAGTACTTC

clone size: few
D gene: .
J gene: TRBJ1-5
V gene: TRBV6-5
CDR3 protein: CASSYSIQGGQPQHF
CDR3 DNA: TGTGCCAGCAGTTACTCGATTCAGGGAGGTCAGCCCCAGCATTTT

clone size: .
D gene: TRBD2
J gene: TRBJ2-3
V gene: TRBV6-5
CDR3 protein: CASSPYREGTDTQYF
CDR3 DNA: TGTGCCAGCAGTCCCTACCGGGAGGGCACAGATACGCAGTATTTT

clone size: .
D gene: .
J gene: TRBJ2-3
V gene: TRBV6-6
CDR3 protein: CASRNPNPLEDTQYF
CDR3 DNA: TGTGCCAGCAGAAACCCTAACCCCCTAGAGGATACGCAGTATTTT

clone size: few
D gene: TRBD1
J gene: TRBJ1-1
V gene: TRBV5-1
CDR3 protein: CASSFGNRGMYTEAFF
CDR3 DNA: TGCGCCAGCAGCTTTGGAAACAGGGGGATGTACACTGAAGCTTTCTTT

clone size: .
D gene: .
J gene: TRBJ2-7
V gene: TRBV27
CDR3 protein: CASSPAGGGGQYF
CDR3 DNA: TGTGCCAGCAGTCCCGCAGGGGGGGGAGGGCAGTACTTC

clone size: few
D gene: .
J gene: TRBJ2-3
V gene: TRBV4-1
CDR3 protein: CASSQNWPGTDTQYF
CDR3 DNA: TGCGCCAGCAGCCAAAATTGGCCAGGCACAGATACGCAGTATTTT

clone size: many
D gene: .
J gene: TRBJ1-5
V gene: TRBV12-5
CDR3 protein: CASGSTGAGDQPQHF
CDR3 DNA: TGTGCTAGTGGTTCCACGGGGGCAGGGGATCAGCCCCAGCATTTT

clone size: few
D gene: TRBD1
J gene: TRBJ2-3
V gene: TRBV14
CDR3 protein: CASSTRTGGSSDTQYF
CDR3 DNA: TGTGCCAGCAGCACCCGGACAGGGGGCTCTTCAGATACGCAGTATTTT

clone size: .
D gene: TRBD1
J gene: TRBJ2-5
V gene: TRBV30
CDR3 protein: CAWSLTGTETQYF
CDR3 DNA: TGTGCCTGGAGTCTGACAGGGACGGAGACCCAGTACTTC

clone size: few
D gene: TRBD2
J gene: TRBJ2-1
V gene: TRBV6-1
CDR3 protein: CASSVLAGGAYEQFF
CDR3 DNA: TGTGCCAGCAGTGTACTAGCGGGGGGGGCCTATGAGCAGTTCTTC

clone size: .
D gene: .
J gene: TRBJ2-1
V gene: TRBV7-9
CDR3 protein: CASSLEGEQFF
CDR3 DNA: TGTGCCAGCAGCTTAGAGGGTGAGCAGTTCTTC

clone size: few
D gene: .
J gene: TRBJ2-7
V gene: TRBV4-1
CDR3 protein: CASSQVGPAYEQYF
CDR3 DNA: TGCGCCAGCAGCCAAGTAGGTCCAGCTTACGAGCAGTACTTC

clone size: .
D gene: .
J gene: TRBJ1-2
V gene: TRBV30
CDR3 protein: CAWRAGWGSDYGYTF
CDR3 DNA: TGTGCCTGGAGAGCAGGATGGGGTAGCGACTATGGCTACACCTTC

clone size: .
D gene: .
J gene: TRBJ2-1
V gene: TRBV2
CDR3 protein: CASSESATDEQFF
CDR3 DNA: TGTGCCAGCAGTGAAAGCGCCACGGATGAGCAGTTCTTC